These T cell receptor beta chains were read from a single sample in a study of T cell responses to AZD1222 COVID-19 vaccine. Clones were read by immunoSEQ multiplex PCR, and TCRdb kept only the in-frame ones, dropping some. In total, the table holds around 150,000 clones. Sequenced material: peripheral blood. All receptors come from an adult in good health. CDR3s include the opening cysteine and the closing phenylalanine or tryptophan. D genes are given only for firm matches. Where a row states a size, it is once, few, many or the class of an expanded clone; other rows omit it.

>TRBJ1-6|TRBV4-2|.|.
TGTGCCAGCAGCCCGACAGGTTCCGATTCACCCCTCCACTTT
CASSPTGSDSPLHF
>TRBJ2-7|TRBV10-3|medium-sized|.
TGTGCCATCAGTGAGTCGGTGGGTCCCGAGCAGTACTTC
CAISESVGPEQYF
>TRBJ1-2|TRBV7-2|.|.
TGTGCCAGCAGATCCGGGGCTGGCCATTATGGCTACACCTTC
CASRSGAGHYGYTF
>TRBJ2-6|TRBV15|.|.
TGTGCCACCAGCAGAGATCAATCTGGGGCCAACGTCCTGACTTTC
CATSRDQSGANVLTF
>TRBJ1-5|TRBV7-2|.|.
TGTGCCAGCAGCTTAGGGGGGAAAATCAATCAGCCCCAGCATTTT
CASSLGGKINQPQHF
>TRBJ1-6|TRBV19|.|TRBD1
TGTGCCAGTAATCGGGAACAGGGGGCCTCACCCCTCCACTTT
CASNREQGASPLHF
>TRBJ1-2|TRBV6-2/TRBV6-3|.|TRBD1
TGTGCCAGCAGTTCCCCGGGACAGGGAAGCTATGGCTACACCTTC
CASSSPGQGSYGYTF
>TRBJ1-5|TRBV7-2|.|.
TGTGCCAGCAGCTTGAGCACCCGAGGGCCCCAGCATTTT
CASSLSTRGPQHF
>TRBJ1-1|TRBV11-3|.|.
TGTGCCAGCAGCTTAAGGGGTTCAGGGTCGAACACTGAAGCTTTCTTT
CASSLRGSGSNTEAFF
>TRBJ1-5|TRBV6-1|.|.
TGTGCCAGCAGTGAACAAATCCACGGTCAGCCCCAGCATTTT
CASSEQIHGQPQHF
>TRBJ1-4|TRBV6-7|.|.
TGTGCCAGCAGTTACGGGCCCAGAACCGCACGCCCAACAACTAATGAAAAACTGTTTTTT
CASSYGPRTARPTTNEKLFF
>TRBJ1-1|TRBV14|.|.
TGTGCCAGCAGCCAAGGGTGGGGCACTGAAGCTTTCTTT
CASSQGWGTEAFF
>TRBJ1-5|TRBV15|.|TRBD1
TGTGCCACCAGCCGGAACAGGGGAAGCAATCAGCCCCAGCATTTT
CATSRNRGSNQPQHF
>TRBJ1-4|TRBV6-6|.|.
TGTGCCAGCAGGGGACCCGGGGATCATGAAAAACTGTTTTTT
CASRGPGDHEKLFF
>TRBJ2-3|TRBV29-1|.|.
TGCAGCGTTGAAGAGGGGAGCACAGATACGCAGTATTTT
CSVEEGSTDTQYF
>TRBJ2-1|TRBV30|.|TRBD1
TGTGCCTGGAGCCCAGGACAGGGGTCCTACAATGAGCAGTTCTTC
CAWSPGQGSYNEQFF